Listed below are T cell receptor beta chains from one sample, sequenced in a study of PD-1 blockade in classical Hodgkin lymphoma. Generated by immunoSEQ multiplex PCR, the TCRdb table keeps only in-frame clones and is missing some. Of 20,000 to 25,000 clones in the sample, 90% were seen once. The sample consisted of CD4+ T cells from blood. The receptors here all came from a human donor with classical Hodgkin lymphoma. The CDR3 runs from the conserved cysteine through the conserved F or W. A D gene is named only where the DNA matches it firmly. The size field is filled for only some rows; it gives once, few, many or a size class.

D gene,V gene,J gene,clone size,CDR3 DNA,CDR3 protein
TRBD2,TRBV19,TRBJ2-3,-,TGTGCCAGTAGTAGCCGTAGCGGGAGGGGGATAGATACGCAGTATTTT,CASSSRSGRGIDTQYF
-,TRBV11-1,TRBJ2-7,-,TGTGCCAGCAGCTTATCGGGAATCACCTACGAGCAGTACTTC,CASSLSGITYEQYF
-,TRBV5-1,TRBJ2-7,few,TGCGCCAGCAGCTTGGGATCCGGTACCTACGAGCAGTACTTC,CASSLGSGTYEQYF
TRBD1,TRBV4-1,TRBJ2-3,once,TGCGCCAGCAGCCAACGGGACAGACCTAGCACAGATACGCAGTATTTT,CASSQRDRPSTDTQYF
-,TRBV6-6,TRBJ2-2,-,TGTGCCAGCAGTTATGGTGTAGTCGGGGAGCTGTTTTTT,CASSYGVVGELFF
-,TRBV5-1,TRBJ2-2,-,TGCGCCAGCAGCCCCGCAGGACAGACCGGGGAGCTGTTTTTT,CASSPAGQTGELFF
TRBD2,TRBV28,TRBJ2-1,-,TGTGCCAGCAGTCCAACGGGACTAGCGGGAGGAAGCTACAATGAGCAGTTCTTC,CASSPTGLAGGSYNEQFF
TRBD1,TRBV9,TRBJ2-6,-,TGTGCCAGCAGCGCCAGGGGGTCTGGGGCCAACGTCCTGACTTTC,CASSARGSGANVLTF
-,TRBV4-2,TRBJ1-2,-,TGTGCCAGCAGCCAAGAACGGACAGCCAATAGCTATGGCTACACCTTC,CASSQERTANSYGYTF
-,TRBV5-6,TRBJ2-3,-,TGTGCCAGCAGCTTGACAGGGAGCCCAGATACGCAGTATTTT,CASSLTGSPDTQYF
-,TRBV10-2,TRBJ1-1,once,TGCGCCAGCAATTGGAACGGGGAAAACACTGAAGCTTTCTTT,CASNWNGENTEAFF
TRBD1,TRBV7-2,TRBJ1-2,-,TGTGCCAGCAGCCTACTCCCCGGGACAGGGACTTACTATGGCTACACCTTC,CASSLLPGTGTYYGYTF
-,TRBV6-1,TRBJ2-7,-,TGTGCCAGCAGCCCCCGGGACGATCACTACGAGCAGTACTTC,CASSPRDDHYEQYF
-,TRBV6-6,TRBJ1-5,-,TGTGCCAGCACCCGTCGTGTTAGCAATCAGCCCCAGCATTTT,CASTRRVSNQPQHF
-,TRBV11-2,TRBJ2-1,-,TGTGCCAGCAGCCTCACTACGACAAGGGAGCAGTTCTTC,CASSLTTTREQFF
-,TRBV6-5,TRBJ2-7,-,TGTGCCAGCTCCCTGACAGTTGACTACGAGCAGTACTTC,CASSLTVDYEQYF
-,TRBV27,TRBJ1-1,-,TGTGCCACCCGACCCTTGACAGGTCTTTCAGAAGCTTTCTTT,CATRPLTGLSEAFF
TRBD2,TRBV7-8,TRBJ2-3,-,TGTGCCAGCAGCTTAGGGTACAGCGGGGGGGGTACGACTGATACGCAGTATTTT,CASSLGYSGGGTTDTQYF
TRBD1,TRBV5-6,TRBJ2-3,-,TGTGCCAGCACCAAGGACAGGGCAGCAGATACGCAGTATTTT,CASTKDRAADTQYF
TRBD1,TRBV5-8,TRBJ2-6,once,TGTGCCAGCAGAATTAAAATGACAGGGGCTGGGGCCAACGTCCTGACTTTC,CASRIKMTGAGANVLTF
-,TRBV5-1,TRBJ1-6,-,TGCGCCAGCAGCCCGGACCCCGGGGCGTCGGTGGGTTCACCCCTCCACTTT,CASSPDPGASVGSPLHF
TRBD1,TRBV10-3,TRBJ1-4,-,TGTGCCACCAAGGGGAACAGGGGCCCGAAGGGGAAACTGTTTTTT,CATKGNRGPKGKLFF
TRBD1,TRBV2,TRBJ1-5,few,TGTGCCAGCAGTATGGACAGGAATAGCAATCAGCCCCAGCATTTT,CASSMDRNSNQPQHF
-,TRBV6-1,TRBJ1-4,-,TGTGCCAGCAGCGAAGTTAATGAAAAACTGTTTTTT,CASSEVNEKLFF
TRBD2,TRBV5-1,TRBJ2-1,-,TGCGCCAGCAGCTCCCGGGACTACTACAATGAGCAGTTCTTC,CASSSRDYYNEQFF
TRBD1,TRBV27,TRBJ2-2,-,TGTGCCAGCAGTTTGACGGGACAGGGTCCCACCGGGGAGCTGTTTTTT,CASSLTGQGPTGELFF
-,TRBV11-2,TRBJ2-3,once,TGTGCCAGCAGCTTGAGGGCACCTAGCACAGATACGCAGTATTTT,CASSLRAPSTDTQYF
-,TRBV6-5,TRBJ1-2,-,TGTGCCAGCAGTTATGATGGGGGCAGGGAAGGCTACACCTTC,CASSYDGGREGYTF
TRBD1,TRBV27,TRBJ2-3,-,TGTGCCAGCAGTACGGGACAGGGACGCACAGATACGCAGTATTTT,CASSTGQGRTDTQYF
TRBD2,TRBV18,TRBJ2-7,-,TGTGCCAGCTCACCACCGAGACTAGCAGGGTCCTACGAGCAGTACTTC,CASSPPRLAGSYEQYF
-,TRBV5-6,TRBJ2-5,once,TGTGCCAGCAGCTTGTTTGGGGAGACCCAGTACTTC,CASSLFGETQYF
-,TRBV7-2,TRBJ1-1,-,TGTGCCAGCAGCTACTCAAGGGGGAACACTGAAGCTTTCTTT,CASSYSRGNTEAFF
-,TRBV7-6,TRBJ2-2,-,TGTGCCAGCAGCCCCGGGGGCTCGGGTACCGGGGAGCTGTTTTTT,CASSPGGSGTGELFF
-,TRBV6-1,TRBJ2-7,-,TGTGCCAGCAGACCACAGGGCGGGGTCTACGAGCAGTACTTC,CASRPQGGVYEQYF
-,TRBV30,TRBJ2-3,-,TGTGCCTGGAGTTTCGGAGATACGCAGTATTTT,CAWSFGDTQYF
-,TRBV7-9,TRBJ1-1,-,TGTGCCAGCAGCTTAAGGGGCACTGAAGCTTTCTTT,CASSLRGTEAFF
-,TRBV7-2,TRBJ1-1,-,TGTGCCAGCAGCTTAATGGCAGGTCCAGGGGAAGCTTTCTTT,CASSLMAGPGEAFF
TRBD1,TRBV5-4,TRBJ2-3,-,TGTGCCAGCAGCTTCTTCGAAAGGACAGGGGGAGATACGCAGTATTTT,CASSFFERTGGDTQYF
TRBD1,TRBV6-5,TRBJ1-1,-,TGTGCCAGCACTCGACAGGGAGTAGGTGAAGCTTTCTTT,CASTRQGVGEAFF
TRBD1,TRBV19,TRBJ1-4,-,TGTGCCAGTAGTACGACAGGGGGCGAAAAACTGTTTTTT,CASSTTGGEKLFF
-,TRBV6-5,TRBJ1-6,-,TGTGCCAGCAGCACGCTCGAGTATAATTCACCCCTCCACTTT,CASSTLEYNSPLHF
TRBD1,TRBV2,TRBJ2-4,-,TGTGCCAGCAGGGGGACAGGGTCAAACATTCAGTACTTC,CASRGTGSNIQYF
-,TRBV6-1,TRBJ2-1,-,TGTGCCAGCAGTGCAGCTAGCGAGGGTTACAATGAGCAGTTCTTC,CASSAASEGYNEQFF
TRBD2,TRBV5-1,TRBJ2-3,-,TGCGCCAGCAGCATTCCGGGACTAGCGGGAGTAGATACGCAGTATTTT,CASSIPGLAGVDTQYF